The T cell receptor (beta chain) described here comes from a study of cytomegalovirus exposure and HLA in healthy donors. Findings and caveats of the study: In a later analysis, productive TCRs from donors in an Asian-associated ancestry cluster reportedly carried fewer N-insertions than the cohort mean. Altogether, 160 or so TCR beta chains were recorded as cytomegalovirus-associated.

On this clone itself: Antigen: not known.

There are 14 residues in the CDR3. Germline CDR1 SGHRS, CDR2 YFSETQ. Trimming took off 0 bases at V and 8 bases at J, with 14 bases between the two ends. PCR amplification relied on 60 Vbeta primers (plus 13 Jbeta primers). TCRdb keeps only in-frame clones here, not all; method: immunoSEQ multiplex PCR. The repertoire consists of 100,000 to 150,000 clones, with approximately 78% occurring once and the leading ten covering roughly 0.99%. The receptor comes from a woman in her thirties in good health and CMV-seronegative. Sequencing was carried out using PBMCs. The chain joins TRBV5-1 to TRBJ1-2; D is undetermined. The CDR3 DNA reads as TGCGCCAGCAGCTTGGGGGGTCCCGCGGGAGGCTACACCTTC. It translates to CASSLGGPAGGYTF.